This is a list of T cell receptor beta chains from one sample in a study of blood T cell repertoires in COVID-19. Measured with immunoSEQ multiplex PCR; TCRdb has only the in-frame clones, and not every one. The top ten clones hold more than 10% of a sample with approximately 240,000 clones, approximately 90% of them seen once. The sample was peripheral blood. These receptors were collected from a woman younger than 30 who had recovered from COVID-19. The CDR3 runs from the conserved cysteine through the conserved F or W. The D gene is left open where the match is weak. Not every row has a clone size; where given, it reads once, few, many or a size class.

V	size	D	J	CDR3	DNA
TRBV7-3	NA	NA	TRBJ2-2	CASSPSSVPGELFF	TGTGCCAGCAGCCCATCTTCAGTCCCCGGGGAGCTGTTTTTT
TRBV4-1	few	TRBD2	TRBJ2-7	CASSQEGGGPLYEQYF	TGCGCCAGCAGCCAAGAGGGCGGGGGGCCCTTATACGAGCAGTACTTC
TRBV10-3	NA	NA	TRBJ1-5	CAISDGRGQNQPQHF	TGTGCCATCAGTGACGGAAGGGGTCAAAATCAGCCCCAGCATTTT
TRBV5-8	NA	TRBD1	TRBJ1-2	CASSFGQGANGYTF	TGTGCCAGCAGCTTCGGTCAGGGGGCGAATGGCTACACCTTC
TRBV4-3	NA	NA	TRBJ1-2	CASSQDRGSYGYTF	TGCGCCAGCAGCCAAGATCGAGGTAGCTATGGCTACACCTTC
TRBV4-1	NA	TRBD2	TRBJ2-1	CASSQLRTSGVEHEQFF	TGCGCCAGCAGCCAACTCAGGACTAGCGGAGTGGAGCATGAGCAGTTCTTC
TRBV29-1	few	TRBD1	TRBJ1-5	CSVGTGVGNQPQHF	TGCAGCGTTGGGACAGGTGTTGGCAATCAGCCCCAGCATTTT
TRBV15	NA	NA	TRBJ1-5	CATSTMTGINQPQHF	TGTGCCACCAGCACAATGACAGGTATCAATCAGCCCCAGCATTTT
TRBV18	NA	TRBD2	TRBJ2-2	CASSLSGSTGELFF	TGTGCCAGCTCACTAAGCGGGAGCACCGGGGAGCTGTTTTTT
TRBV27	NA	NA	TRBJ1-5	CASSRTTDASGNQPQHF	TGTGCCAGCAGTCGGACGACAGACGCCTCGGGCAATCAGCCCCAGCATTTT
TRBV15	NA	NA	TRBJ2-1	CATSNPSAFEQFF	TGTGCCACCAGCAACCCTAGTGCCTTTGAGCAGTTCTTC
TRBV6-2/TRBV6-3	NA	NA	TRBJ1-5	CASSYSNAGDRQPQHF	TGTGCCAGCAGTTACTCGAACGCAGGGGACCGTCAGCCCCAGCATTTT
TRBV7-9	NA	TRBD2	TRBJ2-7	CASSLGNHGQAGYSYEQYF	TGTGCCAGCAGCTTAGGAAATCACGGTCAAGCGGGGTACTCCTACGAGCAGTACTTC
TRBV12-3/TRBV12-4	NA	TRBD1	TRBJ1-2	CASSLRDRDGYTF	TGTGCCAGCAGTTTAAGGGACAGAGATGGCTACACCTTC
TRBV18	NA	NA	TRBJ1-2	CASSADGSYGYTF	TGTGCCAGCTCCGCCGACGGGAGCTATGGCTACACCTTC
TRBV15	NA	NA	TRBJ1-6	CATKGLGDSPLHF	TGTGCCACTAAGGGGTTAGGCGATTCACCCCTCCACTTT
TRBV25-1	once	TRBD2	TRBJ2-5	CASSEGGRGMYQETQYF	TGTGCCAGCAGTGAGGGCGGGAGGGGGATGTACCAAGAGACCCAGTACTTC
TRBV4-2	NA	TRBD2	TRBJ2-3	CASSRSKAAGAGDTQYF	TGTGCCAGCAGCCGGTCAAAAGCGGCGGGAGCGGGAGATACGCAGTATTTT
TRBV5-1	NA	NA	TRBJ1-1	CASSTGVSEAFF	TGCGCCAGCAGCACCGGGGTTTCTGAAGCTTTCTTT
TRBV7-3	NA	TRBD2	TRBJ2-5	CASSLGLADGAQYF	TGTGCCAGCAGCCTAGGACTAGCGGATGGAGCCCAGTACTTC
TRBV2	NA	NA	TRBJ2-1	CASSETGQEQFF	TGTGCCAGCAGTGAGACGGGACAAGAGCAGTTCTTC
TRBV9	NA	NA	TRBJ1-2	CASSEGLRYGYTF	TGTGCCAGCAGCGAGGGACTGAGGTATGGCTACACCTTC
TRBV5-4	NA	NA	TRBJ1-1	CASSLGSGDTEAFF	TGTGCCAGCAGCTTGGGGTCCGGAGACACTGAAGCTTTCTTT
TRBV27	once	TRBD2	TRBJ2-7	CASRLGGTQAYEQYF	TGTGCCAGCAGGCTGGGAGGGACCCAGGCCTACGAGCAGTACTTC
TRBV7-2	NA	NA	TRBJ1-1	CASSQQANTEAFF	TGTGCCAGCAGCCAACAGGCGAACACTGAAGCTTTCTTT
TRBV15	NA	NA	TRBJ2-3	CATSSAGPTDTQYF	TGTGCCACCAGCAGCGCGGGACCCACAGATACGCAGTATTTT